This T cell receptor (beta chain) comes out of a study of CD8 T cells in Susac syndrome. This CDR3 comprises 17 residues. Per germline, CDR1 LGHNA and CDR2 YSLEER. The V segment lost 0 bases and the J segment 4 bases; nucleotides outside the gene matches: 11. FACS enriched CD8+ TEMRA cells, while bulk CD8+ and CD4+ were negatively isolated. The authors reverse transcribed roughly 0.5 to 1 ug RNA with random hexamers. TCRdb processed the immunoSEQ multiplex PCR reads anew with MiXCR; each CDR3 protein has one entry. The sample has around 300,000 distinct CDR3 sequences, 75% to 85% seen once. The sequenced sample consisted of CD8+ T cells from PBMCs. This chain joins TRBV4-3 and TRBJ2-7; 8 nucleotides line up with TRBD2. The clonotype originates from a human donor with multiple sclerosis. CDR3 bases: TGCGCCAGCAGCCAAGATTATAGCGGGGCCCAGAGGTACGAGCAGTACTTC. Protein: CASSQDYSGAQRYEQYF.